This TCR beta chain originates from a study of T cells in Graves' hyperthyroidism and ophthalmopathy. RNA transcripts provided the source from which TCR beta CDR3 regions were amplified. Using the HTBI primer set, a first-round RT-PCR was run on the TCR CDR3. TCRdb itself ran the multiplex PCR reads through MiXCR, one entry per CDR3 protein. The data show a few hundred thousand distinct CDR3 sequences, roughly an eighth seen once. In germline, CDR1 is MNHGY, CDR2 SVAAGI. This CDR3 contains 16 residues. V gave up 4 bases and J gave up 6 bases; unmatched junction bases: 8. This clonotype has just one count.

The genes are TRBV6-9 and TRBJ2-2, with 10 bases identical to TRBD2. The TCR was taken from a woman younger than 30 with Graves' hyperthyroidism. Source material: blood. CDR3 coding DNA: TGTGCCAGCAGTTTTCGGGGCAGCGGGAGGGCCGGGGAGCTGTTTTTT. It is translated as CASSFRGSGRAGELFF.